Described below is a single T cell receptor (beta chain) sequence and its context. The CDR3 is made up of 13 amino acids. The V gene's germline CDR1 is SGDLS and CDR2 YYNGEE. Trimming stripped 8 bases from V and 1 base from J, with 12 bases between. The sample originates from a study of cytomegalovirus exposure and HLA in healthy donors. Primers included in the PCR were 60 Vbeta and 13 Jbeta primers. The table came from immunoSEQ multiplex PCR; TCRdb's copy has only in-frame clones and leaves some out. The sample contains 55,000 or so clones, around 70% of which appear only once. Source material: PBMCs. V usage is TRBV9 and J usage is TRBJ1-1; possibly TRBD1 for D (5 bases). This clonotype originated in a man younger than 35 in good health and CMV-seronegative. The CDR3: CASSTAGNTEAFF. The DNA of the CDR3 is TGTGCCAGTTCGACAGCGGGGAACACTGAAGCTTTCTTT.